A single sample is the source of the 19 T cell receptor beta chains below, sequenced in a study of T cell repertoires in cytomegalovirus infection. MiXCR was run by TCRdb on the reads, yielding one entry per CDR3 protein. This table holds approximately 200,000 distinct CDR3 sequences, roughly 28% found once. Sequencing input: PBMCs. The origin of the receptors is a human donor in good health (CMV status not recorded). Some clones in this sample may be carry-over from other donors' samples.

This clonotype has only a few counts. This chain uses TRBV12-3 or TRBV12-4 with TRBJ2-3, with TRBD1 matching 12 bases. This CDR3 region has 19 residues. J lost 3 bases, V lost 2 bases, and 12 bases had no gene match. CDR3 sequence (DNA): TGTGCCAGCAGTTTATTAGGGACAGGGGGCCTCAGTAGGACAGATACGCAGTATTTT. Translation gives CASSLLGTGGLSRTDTQYF.

This clonotype was seen only a few times. The gene calls are TRBV5-1 and TRBJ2-3; unclear D gene. The germline CDR1 and CDR2 sequences are SGHRS and YFSETQ. The CDR3 length is 12 residues. The ends were cut back, 3 bases at V and 10 bases at J, with 12 bases in the middle. The CDR3 nucleotides read TGCGCCAGCAGCTCTACCAATAGCCCGCAGTATTTT. This encodes CASSSTNSPQYF.

This clonotype was observed a few times. This rearrangement joins TRBV2 to TRBJ1-1; D gene unclear. Germline values: CDR1 SNHLY, CDR2 FYNNEI. The CDR3 spans 11 residues. The V and J ends lost 4 bases and 11 bases respectively, with 11 bases between them. The CDR3 DNA follows: TGTGCCAGCAGTGTTGGACTAACGGCTTTCTTT. This sequence encodes CASSVGLTAFF.

The chain carries TRBV7-9 and TRBJ2-7; D possibly corresponds to TRBD1 (5 bases). Germline assignment: CDR1 SEHNR and CDR2 FQNEAQ (reference sequence). The CDR3 runs 12 residues. V was clipped by 5 bases and J by 6 bases, with 11 bases between them. DNA of the CDR3: TGTGCCAGCAGCCAGGGATTCGTCGAGCAGTACTTC. It is translated as CASSQGFVEQYF.

This clonotype was seen only a few times. The gene calls are TRBV12-5 and TRBJ1-6; the D gene is possibly TRBD1 (6 bases). Trimming shortened V by 1 base and J by 15 bases, and 10 bases separated the two germline ends. The CDR3 loop spans 12 amino acids. Germline CDR1 LGHNT, CDR2 FRNRAP. CDR3 in amino acids: CASGLEGGVLHF. Here the CDR3 DNA reads TGTGCTAGTGGTTTGGAAGGGGGAGTCCTCCACTTT.

This chain links TRBV11-2 with TRBJ1-2; D gene unclear. The CDR3 is 14 residues long. Germline lookup yields CDR1 SGHAT and CDR2 FQNNGV. Trimming removed 0 bases from V and 8 bases from J, with 13 bases in between. Written as DNA, the CDR3 is TGTGCCAGCAGCTTAGAAGTGGCGGGGAAAGGCTACACCTTC. Translating it yields CASSLEVAGKGYTF.

The sample holds a few counts of this clonotype. CDR3 loop: CASSLDLRRYEQYF. The DNA of the CDR3 is TGTGCCAGCAGCTTAGATCTCAGGCGCTACGAGCAGTACTTC. The chain employs TRBV11-2 and TRBJ2-7, with no clear D. The germline CDR1 and CDR2 sequences are SGHAT and FQNNGV. The V end lost 0 bases, the J end lost 3 bases, and 9 bases lay between the germline ends. CDR3 size: 14 residues.

The chain is built from TRBV20-1 and TRBJ2-5, with 12 bases lining up with TRBD2. Germline CDR1 reads DFQATT; CDR2 reads SNEGSKA (reference sequence). This CDR3 region has 15 residues. Losses at the gene ends were 3 bases for V and 4 bases for J; bases not matched to a gene: 6. The CDR3 here is CSASRTSGVIETQYF. The CDR3 nucleotides are TGCAGTGCTAGCCGGACTAGCGGGGTAATAGAGACCCAGTACTTC.

This clonotype occurred a few times. V usage is TRBV7-2 and J usage is TRBJ1-1; 7 bases are shared with TRBD1. The germline gives CDR1 SGHTA, CDR2 FQGNSA. The V and J ends lost 5 bases and 11 bases, in that order; junction bases with no gene match: 17. This CDR3 contains 15 residues. CDR3: CASSPARDSIFSAFF. The CDR3 bases are TGTGCCAGCAGCCCCGCCCGGGACAGTATTTTTTCGGCTTTCTTT.

The chain employs TRBV6-5 and TRBJ1-6, with D possibly being TRBD1 (5 bases). Between the trimmed V and J ends, which lost 5 bases and 5 bases, there was a span of 13 bases. Germline V lookup: CDR1 MNHEY, CDR2 SVGAGI. The CDR3 runs to 15 residues. DNA for the CDR3: TGTGCCAGCAGTCCTCACTCAGGGAATAATTCACCCCTCCACTTT. This sequence encodes CASSPHSGNNSPLHF.

This clonotype has only a few counts. The genes are TRBV5-1 and TRBJ2-7; TRBD1 matches at 10 bases. V lost 2 bases, J lost 7 bases, and 6 bases stayed unmatched. From germline, CDR1 is SGHRS and CDR2 YFSETQ. The CDR3 covers 14 residues. CDR3: CASSLGTGVGEQYF. CDR3 nucleotide sequence: TGCGCCAGCAGCTTAGGGACAGGGGTAGGAGAGCAGTACTTC.

J is TRBJ1-5 and V is TRBV19; D perhaps matches TRBD1 (5 bases). V was trimmed by 7 bases and J by 3 bases, leaving 16 bases between them. Germline V gene sequence: CDR1 LNHDA, CDR2 SQIVND (reference sequence). This CDR3 is 15 amino acids long. CDR3 sequence (DNA): TGTGCCAGTATCCCGAGGGGACGGATCAATCAGCCCCAGCATTTT. Its translation: CASIPRGRINQPQHF.

This clonotype was observed a few times. The V call is TRBV29-1, the J call TRBJ1-4, with 9 bases that match TRBD1. This CDR3 is built from 15 residues. The germline V gene encodes CDR1 SQVTM and CDR2 ANQGSEA. Trimming cost V 2 bases and J 8 bases; bases outside gene matches: 9. The CDR3 nucleotides read TGCAGCGTTGAATCATCACAGGGGGCTGGAGAAAAACTGTTTTTT. This gives the protein CSVESSQGAGEKLFF.

This clonotype was seen only a few times. The chain carries TRBV11-2 and TRBJ1-1, with TRBD1 identical over 9 bases. From germline, CDR1 is SGHAT and CDR2 FQNNGV. This CDR3 has 13 residues. The ends lost 5 bases at V and 12 bases at J; junction bases unmatched: 10. The CDR3 loop reads CASSAQGGTGSFF. In nucleotides, the CDR3 is TGTGCCAGCAGCGCGCAAGGAGGGACAGGGTCTTTCTTT.

CDR3 in DNA: TGTGCCAGCAGCTTATCGGGGACTAGCCGAGAGCAGTTCTTC. Encoded protein: CASSLSGTSREQFF. This chain links TRBV7-3 with TRBJ2-1; 9 bases align to TRBD2. The V gene end was trimmed by 2 bases and the J gene end by 10 bases; junction bases not matched to a gene: 6. The V gene's germline CDR1 is SGHTA and CDR2 FQGTGA. This CDR3 is built from 14 residues.

This clonotype has at least ten counts. The V and J genes are TRBV7-3 and TRBJ2-1, with a tentative D call TRBD1 (5 bases). Trimming took 5 bases from V and 8 from J, leaving 16 bases between them. This CDR3 is built from 14 residues. Looked up from germline, CDR1 is SGHTA and CDR2 is FQGTGA. For the CDR3, the DNA is TGTGCCAGCAGCCGACAAAGGGGTGTCGATGAGCAGTTCTTC. Residues: CASSRQRGVDEQFF.

This chain joins TRBV7-8 and TRBJ1-6, with D possibly being TRBD1 (5 bases). V was trimmed by 9 bases and J by 3 bases, leaving 15 bases between them. This CDR3 comprises 15 residues. The germline V gene encodes CDR1 SGHVS and CDR2 FQNEAQ. CDR3 bases: TGTGCCAGAAGTTTAGCGGGACTCTATAATTCACCCCTCCACTTT. Its translation: CARSLAGLYNSPLHF.

The genes are TRBV30 and TRBJ2-3; 8 bases fit TRBD2. V lost 7 bases and J lost 0; bases outside the gene matches: 6. The CDR3 is made up of 14 amino acids. CDR1 GTSNPN and CDR2 SVGIG come from the germline V gene (reference sequence). This CDR3 is CASRREASTDTQYF. The CDR3 region has the DNA TGTGCCTCGAGGCGGGAGGCTAGCACAGATACGCAGTATTTT.

The chain joins TRBV4-3 to TRBJ1-4; D is ambiguous. Trimming removed 3 bases from V and 5 bases from J, with 13 bases in between. Germline CDR1 LGHNA, CDR2 YSLEER. This CDR3 has 15 residues. In nucleotides, the CDR3 is TGCGCCAGCAGCCAGTTTCCCCGCCTGAATGAAAAACTGTTTTTT. It encodes CASSQFPRLNEKLFF.